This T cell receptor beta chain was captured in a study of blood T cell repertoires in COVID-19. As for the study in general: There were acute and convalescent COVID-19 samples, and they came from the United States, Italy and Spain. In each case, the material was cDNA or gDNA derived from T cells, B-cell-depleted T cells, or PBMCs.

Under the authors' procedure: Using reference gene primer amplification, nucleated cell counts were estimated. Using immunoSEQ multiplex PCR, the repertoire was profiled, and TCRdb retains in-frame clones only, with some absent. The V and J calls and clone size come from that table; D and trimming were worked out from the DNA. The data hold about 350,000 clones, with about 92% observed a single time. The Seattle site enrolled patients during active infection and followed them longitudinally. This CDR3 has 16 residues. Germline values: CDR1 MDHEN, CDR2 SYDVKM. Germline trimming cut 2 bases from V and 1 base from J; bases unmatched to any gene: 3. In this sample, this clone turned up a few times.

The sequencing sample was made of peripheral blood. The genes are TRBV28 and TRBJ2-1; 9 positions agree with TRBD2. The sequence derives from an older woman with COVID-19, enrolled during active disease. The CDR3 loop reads CASSLAGGPSYNEQFF. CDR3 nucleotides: TGTGCCAGCAGTTTAGCGGGGGGGCCGTCCTACAATGAGCAGTTCTTC.